The next 21 T cell receptor beta chains were all read from a single sample in a study of monozygotic twins with inflammatory bowel disease. One entry per CDR3 protein, without DNA, is what TCRdb gives after re-calling the 5' RACE reads. The sample table includes over 350,000 distinct CDR3 sequences. Sequenced material: blood. The receptors derive from a human donor with ulcerative colitis or Crohn's disease, or a healthy co-twin of an affected twin (not recorded which).

V usage is TRBV12-3 or TRBV12-4 and J usage is TRBJ1-2; the TRBD1 assignment by TCRdb is unverifiable without DNA. The CDR3 runs to 14 residues. CDR3 loop: CASSFPTGGYGYTF.

The CDR3: CAISRTGPTEAFF. This chain uses TRBV10-3 with TRBJ1-1; TCRdb reports TRBD1, a call that lacks DNA to check it against. The CDR3 has 13 amino acids. Germline V lookup: CDR1 ENHRY, CDR2 SYGVKD.

V and J are TRBV3-1 and TRBJ2-3; the TCRdb call, TRBD1, lacks DNA for checking. Per germline, CDR1 LGHDT and CDR2 YNNKEL (reference sequence). The CDR3 has 17 amino acids. The CDR3 loop reads CASSRGTTGTGSRTQYF.

CDR3 region: CASSLVTGWNEQFF. The chain couples TRBV11-2 to TRBJ2-1; TCRdb returns TRBD1, unconfirmable since there is no DNA. The CDR3 sequence is 14 residues long. Germline lookup yields CDR1 SGHAT and CDR2 FQNNGV.

This chain links TRBV7-2 with TRBJ2-4. Germline assignment: CDR1 SGHTA and CDR2 FQGNSA. The CDR3 loop spans 14 amino acids. CDR3 in amino acids: CASSPEVAKNIQYF.

The chain joins TRBV7-2 to TRBJ2-1; as DNA is missing, the TRBD2 call by TCRdb cannot be tested. Germline V gene sequence: CDR1 SGHTA, CDR2 FQGNSA. The length of the CDR3 is 14 residues. The CDR3 loop is CASRSGGAWNEQFF.

V is TRBV4-3 and J is TRBJ2-5. The CDR3 is made up of 13 amino acids. Germline lookup yields CDR1 LGHNA and CDR2 YSLEER. This CDR3 is CASSHTDQETQYF.

The J gene is TRBJ1-4, the V gene TRBV6-1; TCRdb returns TRBD1, unconfirmable since there is no DNA. CDR3 size: 14 residues. Germline V gene data show CDR1 as MNHNS and CDR2 as SASEGT. The CDR3 spells CASSTGDRAEKLFF.

This chain links TRBV5-1 with TRBJ2-5. The CDR3 consists of 16 residues. Germline CDR1 and CDR2: SGHRS and YFSETQ. CDR3 residues: CASSLEGAPPRETQYF.

The chain couples TRBV5-1 to TRBJ2-3. This CDR3 contains 15 residues. The V gene's germline CDR1 is SGHRS and CDR2 YFSETQ. CDR3 residues: CASSFAPTRTDTQYF.

The J gene is TRBJ2-3, the V gene TRBV20-1; TCRdb designates TRBD1, a call that cannot be tested without DNA. This CDR3 spans 14 amino acids. CDR1 and CDR2 (germline): DFQATT, SNEGSKA (reference sequence). This CDR3 reads CSARVPGQWIAQYF.

The chain combines TRBV6-2 or TRBV6-3 with TRBJ2-3. CDR1 and CDR2 from the germline V gene are MNHEY and SVGEGT. The CDR3 totals 15 residues. The CDR3 spells CASSYVASSTDTQYF.

The chain combines TRBV5-1 with TRBJ2-2; without DNA, the TCRdb call of TRBD2 cannot be checked. CDR1 SGHRS and CDR2 YFSETQ come from the germline V gene. The CDR3 covers 17 residues. The CDR3 here is CASSKAGTSGSRGELFF. Variable domain in full (rest from reference TRBV5-1 and TRBJ2-2): KAGVTQTPRYLIKTRGQQVTLSCSPISGHRSVSWYQQTPGQGLQFLFEYFSETQRNKGNFPGRFSGRQFSNSRSEMNVSTLELGDSALYLCASSKAGTSGSRGELFFGEGSRLTVL.

The rearrangement links TRBV12-3 or TRBV12-4 to TRBJ1-5; TCRdb calls TRBD1, which cannot be checked without DNA. The CDR3 sequence is 13 residues long. This CDR3 is CASSLNPGQPQHF.

The rearrangement links TRBV6-5 to TRBJ2-1; as DNA is missing, the TRBD1 call by TCRdb cannot be tested. CDR3 length: 15 amino acids. Germline CDR1 is MNHEY and CDR2 is SVGAGI. CDR3: CASSYGGPGSNEQFF.

The chain uses TRBV19 and TRBJ1-5; the TCRdb D gene call, TRBD1, has no DNA to confirm it. Germline V gene sequence: CDR1 LNHDA, CDR2 SQIVND (reference sequence). The CDR3 is made up of 15 amino acids. The CDR3 spells CASSRGDIGNQPQHF.

The genes are TRBV7-6 and TRBJ1-1; TCRdb's D gene call, TRBD1, goes unchecked for lack of DNA. The CDR3 is 14 amino acids. The germline V gene encodes CDR1 SGHVS and CDR2 FNYEAQ. The CDR3 is CASSLNRGGTEAFF.

J is TRBJ2-1 and V is TRBV7-2; checking the TCRdb D call of TRBD1 is not possible without DNA. CDR1 is SGHTA, CDR2 FQGNSA, per germline. This CDR3 spans 15 amino acids. The CDR3 reads CASSLFGTGIDEQFF.

The V call is TRBV5-1, the J call TRBJ1-1; TCRdb returns TRBD1, unconfirmable since there is no DNA. Per germline, CDR1 SGHRS and CDR2 YFSETQ. CDR3 length equals 16 residues. CDR3 region: CASSLNTGYMNTEAFF.

The CDR3 sequence is CAWTARGQGDYGYTF. This rearrangement joins TRBV30 to TRBJ1-2; TCRdb selects TRBD1, and the lack of DNA leaves this call unchecked. Looked up from germline, CDR1 is GTSNPN and CDR2 is SVGIG (reference sequence). The CDR3 runs 15 residues.

The gene calls are TRBV12-3 or TRBV12-4 and TRBJ1-1; absent DNA, TCRdb's TRBD1 call cannot be checked. The CDR3 runs to 14 residues. The CDR3 is CASSFQGGNTEAFF.